This T cell receptor (beta chain) stems from a study of blood T cell repertoires in COVID-19. The V end lost 5 bases, the J end lost 4 bases, and 11 bases lay between the germline ends. In germline, CDR1 is LNHDA, CDR2 SQIVND (reference sequence). This CDR3 spans 13 amino acids. Study processing details: Reference gene primer amplification gave estimated nucleated cell counts. Repertoires were generated with immunoSEQ multiplex PCR, while TCRdb's copy carries only in-frame clones and drops some. V and J calls and clone size are as listed in that table; D and trimming were resolved from the DNA. Seen here are almost 250,000 clones, around 86% observed once, and the top ten hold under 2%.

The chain couples TRBV19 to TRBJ2-5; TRBD2 might be the D (6 bases). This receptor was identified in a woman aged 55-70 years who had recovered from COVID-19. Sequencing was carried out using peripheral blood. In DNA form, the CDR3 reads TGTGCCAGTAGTCTGGGGGGAGGAGAGACCCAGTACTTC. It specifies CASSLGGGETQYF.